This T cell receptor (beta chain) originates from a study of vaccination effects on CD4 cells after COVID-19. CDR1 is SGHTA, CDR2 FQGTGA, per germline. V was cut by 5 bases and J by 7 bases, with 17 bases left in between. The CDR3 has 15 residues. Turning to this clone: The antigen is not known.

Having been cultured for about 10 days, the cells underwent CD4+ T cell isolation. The table came from immunoSEQ multiplex PCR; TCRdb's copy has only in-frame clones and leaves some out. Of more than 45,000 clones listed, around three quarters are singletons. The receptor was derived from a human donor who received a COVID-19 vaccine. This material consisted of CD4+ T cells from PBMCs cultured without peptide, taken before COVID-19 vaccination. The V and J genes are TRBV7-3 and TRBJ2-2, with D possibly being TRBD1 or TRBD2 (5 bases each). The CDR3 DNA reads as TGTGCCAGCAGCACCCTCACGGGGCGCGGCGGGGAGCTGTTTTTT. Translated, it gives CASSTLTGRGGELFF. Based on the CDR3 plus reference TRBV7-3 and TRBJ2-2, the full variable domain is GAGVSQTPSNKVTEKGKYVELRCDPISGHTALYWYRQSLGQGPEFLIYFQGTGAADDSGLPNDRFFAVRPEGSVSTLKIQRTERGDSAVYLCASSTLTGRGGELFFGEGSRLTVL.